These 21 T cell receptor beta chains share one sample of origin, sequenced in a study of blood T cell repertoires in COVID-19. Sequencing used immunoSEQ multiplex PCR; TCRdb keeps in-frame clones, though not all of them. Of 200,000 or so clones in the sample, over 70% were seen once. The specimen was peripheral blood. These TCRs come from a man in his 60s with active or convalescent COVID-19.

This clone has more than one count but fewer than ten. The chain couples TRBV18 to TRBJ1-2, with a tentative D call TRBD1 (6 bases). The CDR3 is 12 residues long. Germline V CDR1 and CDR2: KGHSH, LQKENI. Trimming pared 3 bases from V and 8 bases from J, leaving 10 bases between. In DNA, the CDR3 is TGTGCCAGCTCACCGGACCAGGGGGGCTACACCTTC. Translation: CASSPDQGGYTF.

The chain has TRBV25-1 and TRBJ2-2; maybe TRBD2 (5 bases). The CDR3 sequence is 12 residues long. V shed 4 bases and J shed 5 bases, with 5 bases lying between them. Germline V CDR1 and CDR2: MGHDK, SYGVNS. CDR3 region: CASSAGTGELFF. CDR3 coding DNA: TGTGCCAGCAGTGCGGGAACCGGGGAGCTGTTTTTT.

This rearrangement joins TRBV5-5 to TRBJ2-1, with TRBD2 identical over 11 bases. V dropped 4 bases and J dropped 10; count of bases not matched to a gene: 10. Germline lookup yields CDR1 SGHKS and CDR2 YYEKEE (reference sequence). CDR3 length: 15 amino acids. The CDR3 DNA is TGTGCCAGCAGCCCCGGGACTAGCGGCTGGGGGGAGCAGTTCTTC. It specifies CASSPGTSGWGEQFF.

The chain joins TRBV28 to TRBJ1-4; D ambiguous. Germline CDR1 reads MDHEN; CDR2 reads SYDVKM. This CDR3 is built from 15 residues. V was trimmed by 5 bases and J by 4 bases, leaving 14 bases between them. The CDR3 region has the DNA TGTGCCAGCAGTCCCCGCAGACTATTTAATGAAAAACTGTTTTTT. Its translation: CASSPRRLFNEKLFF.

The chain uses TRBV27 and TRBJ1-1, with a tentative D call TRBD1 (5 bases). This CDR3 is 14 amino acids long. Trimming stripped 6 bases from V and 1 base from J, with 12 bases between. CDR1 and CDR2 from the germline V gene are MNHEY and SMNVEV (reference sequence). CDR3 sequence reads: CASSISTANTEAFF. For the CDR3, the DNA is TGTGCCAGCAGCATATCGACAGCGAACACTGAAGCTTTCTTT.

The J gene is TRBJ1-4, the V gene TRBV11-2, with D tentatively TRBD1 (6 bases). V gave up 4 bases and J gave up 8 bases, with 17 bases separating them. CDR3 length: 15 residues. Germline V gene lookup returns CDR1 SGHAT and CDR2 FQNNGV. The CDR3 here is CASSSHPYGQEKLFF. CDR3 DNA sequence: TGTGCCAGCAGCTCCCACCCCTATGGACAGGAAAAACTGTTTTTT. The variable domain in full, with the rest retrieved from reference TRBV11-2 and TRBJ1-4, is EAGVAQSPRYKIIEKRQSVAFWCNPISGHATLYWYQQILGQGPKLLIQFQNNGVVDDSQLPKDRFSAERLKGVDSTLKIQPAKLEDSAVYLCASSSHPYGQEKLFFGSGTQLSVL.

In nucleotides, the CDR3 is TGCGCCAGCAACCCCTGGACAGGGTACGAGCAGTACTTC. Protein product: CASNPWTGYEQYF. This chain joins TRBV10-1 and TRBJ2-7; 8 nucleotides align to TRBD1. The CDR3 is made up of 13 amino acids. Germline CDR1 reads WNHNN; CDR2 reads SYGVQD (reference sequence). The V gene end was trimmed by 7 bases and the J gene end by 4 bases; junction bases not matched to a gene: 6.

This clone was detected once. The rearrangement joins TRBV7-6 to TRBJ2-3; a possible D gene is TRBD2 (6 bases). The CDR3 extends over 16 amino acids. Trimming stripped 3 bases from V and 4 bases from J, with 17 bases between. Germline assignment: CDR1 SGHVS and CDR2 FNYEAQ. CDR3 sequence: CASSFSGVGASDTQYF. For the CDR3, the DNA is TGTGCCAGCAGCTTTAGCGGCGTGGGTGCGTCAGATACGCAGTATTTT.

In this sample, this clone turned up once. CDR3 region: CASSSGTGGRDTQYF. CDR3 DNA sequence: TGCGCCAGCAGCTCCGGGACAGGGGGAAGAGATACGCAGTATTTT. V gene TRBV5-1 combines with J gene TRBJ2-3; TRBD1 matches at 11 bases. Germline V gene lookup returns CDR1 SGHRS and CDR2 YFSETQ. V lost 3 bases and J lost 5; bases outside the gene matches: 5. The length of the CDR3 is 15 residues. Supplemented by reference TRBV5-1 and TRBJ2-3, the full variable domain reads KAGVTQTPRYLIKTRGQQVTLSCSPISGHRSVSWYQQTPGQGLQFLFEYFSETQRNKGNFPGRFSGRQFSNSRSEMNVSTLELGDSALYLCASSSGTGGRDTQYFGPGTRLTVL.

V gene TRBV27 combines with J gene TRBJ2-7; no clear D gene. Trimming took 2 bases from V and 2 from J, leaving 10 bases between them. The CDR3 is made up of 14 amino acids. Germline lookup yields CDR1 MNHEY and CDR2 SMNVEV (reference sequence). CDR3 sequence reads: CASSLRETPYEQYF. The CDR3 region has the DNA TGTGCCAGCAGTTTAAGAGAGACTCCCTACGAGCAGTACTTC.

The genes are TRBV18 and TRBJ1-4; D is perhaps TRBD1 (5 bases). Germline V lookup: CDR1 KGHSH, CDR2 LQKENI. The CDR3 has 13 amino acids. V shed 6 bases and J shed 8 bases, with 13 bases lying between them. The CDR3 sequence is CASSRGMEEKLFF. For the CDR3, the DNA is TGTGCCAGCTCGCGGGGGATGGAGGAAAAACTGTTTTTT.

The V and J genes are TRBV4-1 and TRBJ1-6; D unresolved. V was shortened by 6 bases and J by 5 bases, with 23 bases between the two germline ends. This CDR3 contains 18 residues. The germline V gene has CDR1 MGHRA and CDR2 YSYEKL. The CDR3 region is CASRPRGLDQTDNSPLHF. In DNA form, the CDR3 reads TGCGCCAGCAGGCCGCGGGGTTTGGACCAAACTGATAATTCACCCCTCCACTTT.

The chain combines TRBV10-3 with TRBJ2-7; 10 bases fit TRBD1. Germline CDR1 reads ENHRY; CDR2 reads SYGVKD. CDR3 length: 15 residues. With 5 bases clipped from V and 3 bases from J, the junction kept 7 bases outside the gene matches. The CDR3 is CAISPDRDRGYEQYF. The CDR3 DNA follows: TGTGCCATCAGTCCCGACCGGGACAGGGGCTACGAGCAGTACTTC.

The CDR3 sequence is CASSRRESRYEQYF. The CDR3 region has the DNA TGTGCCAGCAGTCGCAGGGAATCGCGCTACGAGCAGTACTTC. The genes are TRBV7-9 and TRBJ2-7, with D perhaps matching TRBD1 (5 bases). The CDR3 is 14 amino acids. Germline values: CDR1 SEHNR, CDR2 FQNEAQ (reference sequence). The V end lost 6 bases, the J end lost 3 bases, and 15 bases lay between the germline ends.

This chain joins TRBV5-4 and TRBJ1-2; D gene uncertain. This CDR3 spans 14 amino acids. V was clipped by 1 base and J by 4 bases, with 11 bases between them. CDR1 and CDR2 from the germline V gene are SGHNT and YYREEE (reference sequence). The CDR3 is CASSLWGGVYGYTF. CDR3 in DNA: TGTGCCAGCAGCTTGTGGGGAGGAGTCTATGGCTACACCTTC.

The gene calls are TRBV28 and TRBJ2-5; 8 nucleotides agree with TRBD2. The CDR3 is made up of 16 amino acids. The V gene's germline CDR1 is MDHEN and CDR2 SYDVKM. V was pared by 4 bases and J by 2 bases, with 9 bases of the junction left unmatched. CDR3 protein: CASSSPPGGRQETQYF. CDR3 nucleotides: TGTGCCAGCAGTTCCCCCCCTGGCGGGAGGCAAGAGACCCAGTACTTC.

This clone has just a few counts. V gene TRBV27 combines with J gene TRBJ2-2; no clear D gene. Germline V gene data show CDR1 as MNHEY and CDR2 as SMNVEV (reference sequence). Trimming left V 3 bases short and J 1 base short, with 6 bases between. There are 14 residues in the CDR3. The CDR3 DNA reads TGTGCCAGCAGTTTGTTCAGGAACACCGGGGAGCTGTTTTTT. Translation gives CASSLFRNTGELFF.

The CDR3, as DNA: TGTGCCAGCAGCCAAGATTCCGCTCGTACAGGGGAAAGAAACACCATATATTTT. Its translation is CASSQDSARTGERNTIYF. The chain couples TRBV4-2 to TRBJ1-3, with 7 nucleotides matching TRBD1. Germline V gives CDR1 LGHNA, CDR2 YNFKEQ. Germline trimming cut 0 bases from V and 5 bases from J; bases unmatched to any gene: 13. The CDR3 has 18 amino acids.

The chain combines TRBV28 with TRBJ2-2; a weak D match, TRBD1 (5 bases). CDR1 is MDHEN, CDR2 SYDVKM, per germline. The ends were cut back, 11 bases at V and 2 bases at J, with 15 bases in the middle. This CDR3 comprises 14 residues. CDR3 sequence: CAYQSQGNTGELFF. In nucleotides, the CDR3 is TGTGCCTACCAGAGCCAGGGTAACACCGGGGAGCTGTTTTTT.

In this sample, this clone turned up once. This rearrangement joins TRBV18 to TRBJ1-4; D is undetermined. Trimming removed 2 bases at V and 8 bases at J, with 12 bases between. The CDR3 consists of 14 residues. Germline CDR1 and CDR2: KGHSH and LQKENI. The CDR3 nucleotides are TGTGCCAGCTCACCAAGGGCGGGTTCAGAAAAACTGTTTTTT. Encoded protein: CASSPRAGSEKLFF.

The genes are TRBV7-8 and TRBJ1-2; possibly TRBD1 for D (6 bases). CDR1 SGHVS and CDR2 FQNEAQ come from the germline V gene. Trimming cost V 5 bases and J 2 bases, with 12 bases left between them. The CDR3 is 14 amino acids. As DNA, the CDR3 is TGTGCCAGCAGCCCAGACAGGATGAACTATGGCTACACCTTC. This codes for CASSPDRMNYGYTF.